A single sample is the source of the 2 T cell receptor beta chains below, sequenced in a study of ipilimumab plus nivolumab after autologous stem cell transplantation (dated by TCRdb to the early 2020s). Libraries were prepared through the immunoSEQ multiplex PCR assay. Sourced from immuneACCESS, this table was stored by TCRdb with only in-frame sequences that have V and J called. A share of the clones is absent; for the studies checked, an unresolved V gene accounts for under half, and the remainder has no known explanation. This sample holds approximately 10,000 clones; approximately 69% were observed only once. The ten largest clones represent roughly 27% of the sample. This specimen was PBMCs, taken in a trial of ipilimumab plus nivolumab as post-transplant consolidation. The receptors come from a male donor with diffuse large B-cell lymphoma.

The chain recombines TRBV23-1 with TRBJ1-1, with TRBD1 as a possible D gene (5 bases). TRBV23-1 is treated as an ORF (open reading frame) with a function not yet certain. V dropped 6 bases and J dropped 0 bases, with 17 bases sitting between them. This CDR3 spans 16 amino acids. CDR3 protein: CASSQEGQLMNTEAFF. Written as DNA, the CDR3 is TGCGCCAGCAGCCAAGAGGGGCAACTCATGAACACTGAAGCTTTCTTT.

The rearrangement joins TRBV19 to TRBJ2-2; D is possibly TRBD2 (5 bases). With 7 bases removed from V and 0 bases from J, the gap between germline ends came to 9 bases. CDR3 size: 14 residues. CDR1 LNHDA and CDR2 SQIVND come from the germline V gene (reference sequence). The CDR3 reads CASTPGSNTGELFF. Written as DNA, the CDR3 is TGTGCCAGTACACCGGGATCGAACACCGGGGAGCTGTTTTTT.